This T cell receptor beta chain appears in the sequencing data of a study of shared clonotypes between healthy human individuals (dated by TCRdb to the early 2020s). Regarding the research as a whole: Three men and a couple of women, aged 18 to 49 years, made up the cohort. To estimate repertoire size and how much clonotype sharing occurs between individuals, the study deeply sequenced the blood TCR repertoires of five or six healthy adults. For each donor, CD4 naive and CD4 memory were each given three plates, CD8 naive was given two plates, and CD8 memory was given one plate. Between about 0.85 and 9.5 billion PBMCs per donor were obtained by leukapheresis. Libraries were prepared and TCR repertoires were sequenced by different laboratories using diverse techniques, in order to increase sequencing depth and limit assay-specific biases. Study-wide conclusions, independent of this receptor: Incomplete sequencing was indicated by rarefaction of sorted-subset datasets, despite the large sequencing depth. Sharing across several donors was observed for about 5% of naive CD4, less than 4% of naive CD8, 2.3% of memory CD4, and about 0.38% of memory CD8 clonotypes. Naive subsets generally had larger estimated clonotype richness than memory subsets did. Pairwise subsampling indicated that sequencing depth was expected to affect the degree of clonotype sharing among donors. Sampling was limited to blood, and TCR repertoires in tissue likely differ from TCR repertoires in blood. The small number of donors limited the genetic and exposure-history diversity represented. Compared with non-shared clonotypes, clonotypes shared by all four sorted-subset donors had higher generation probabilities.

As regards this clone: Its antigen is still unknown. Per-base qualities were not stored, and no clone one base away is much larger.

Using the deep immunoSEQ assay, multiplex PCR amplified TCR CDR3 regions from genomic DNA. For each cell subset, the extracted genomic DNA was distributed evenly across all wells of several immunoSEQ 96-well plates, and each plate served as one replicate. Each replicate PCR for sorted subsets received around 200 ng genomic DNA, equal to roughly 29,000 T cell genomes. Purified libraries were measured with a Qubit 3.0 fluorometer, size-checked on a Bioanalyzer 2100, and measured again with the KAPA Library Quantification kit. A separate single-read 150-cycle Illumina NextSeq 550 flow cell was used to sequence each immunoSEQ 96-well plate. As for the original processing: Because only junctional sequences without quality scores were contained in the immunoSEQ output, filtering matching that applied to full-length reads could not be performed. Sequences were annotated with PyIR, a Python wrapper for IgBLAST v1.9, and V/J genes and CDR3 were assigned using IMGT germline references. Reads with weak V/J assignments (E-value above 1e-6), missing CDR3, stop codons, out-of-frame junctions, or ambiguous translated residues were removed. V3J clonotypes were defined by identical inferred V gene, J gene, and CDR3 amino acid sequence. The percentage overlap between two repertoires was calculated by dividing the number of shared unique clonotypes by the size of the smaller repertoire. RTK rarefaction, the Chao1 estimator, and Recon v2.1 estimates of unobserved clonotypes were used to assess repertoire richness. Generation probabilities were computed with OLGA for all TCRbeta clonotypes obtained by the gDNA method from four donors. TCRdb's version of the immuneACCESS table is confined to in-frame rearrangements and falls short of the full clone set. An unresolved V gene accounts for under half of the shortfall where checked; the remainder is of unknown origin. V, J and clone size are taken as reported in that table, and D and trimming were inferred from the DNA itself. Counted in this sample were approximately 2.5 million clones; more than 80% of them appeared once. 0.14% of the sample is held by the ten biggest clonotypes.

Trimming takes 4 bases from V and 0 bases from J, and the germline ends sit 13 bases apart. Taken from the germline V gene, the CDR1 and CDR2 loops are SGHRS and YFSETQ. The CDR3 holds 15 amino acids from the cysteine to the phenylalanine. Only the CDR3 portion is preserved as DNA: 45 bases, with reading frame beginning at the first base. The donors were healthy, HIV-negative adults with no recently reported acute infections or vaccinations. Every donor was a Caucasian adult living in Nashville, Tennessee, USA. Magnetic negative selection was used to enrich CD4+ T cells, after which naive cells were positively selected on CD45RA and the negative fraction became the memory subset. Blood was obtained by leukapheresis, after which PBMCs were separated by Ficoll-Histopaque density gradient centrifugation and cryopreserved in liquid nitrogen vapor phase. Purity and quantity of every magnetically sorted T cell population were checked by analytical flow cytometry. Genomic DNA was isolated from each sorted fraction and quantified by UV absorbance on a Nanodrop 2000c.

Material: naive CD4+ T cells sorted from blood. What the cell subset or site label conveys for this sample: CD45RA+ positively selected. The sequence was obtained from a man aged 18 to 30 in good health. The chain is assembled from TRBV5-1 and TRBJ1-2; the D gene is possibly TRBD1, with 6 bases matching. CDR3 loop: CASSEGQIPNYGYTF. The base sequence is TGCGCCAGCAGCGAAGGACAGATACCTAACTATGGCTACACCTTC.